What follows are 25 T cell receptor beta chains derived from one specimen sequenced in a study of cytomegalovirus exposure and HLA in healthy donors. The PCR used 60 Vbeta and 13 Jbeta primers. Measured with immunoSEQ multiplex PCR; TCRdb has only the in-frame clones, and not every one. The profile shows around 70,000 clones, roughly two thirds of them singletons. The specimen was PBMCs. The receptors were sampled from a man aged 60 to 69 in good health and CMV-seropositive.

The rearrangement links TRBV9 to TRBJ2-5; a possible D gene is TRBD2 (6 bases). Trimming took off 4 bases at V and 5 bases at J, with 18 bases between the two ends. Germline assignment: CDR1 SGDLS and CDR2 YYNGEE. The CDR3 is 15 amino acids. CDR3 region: CASSSSQAGRETQYF. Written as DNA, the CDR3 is TGTGCCAGCAGCTCATCCCAGGCGGGGAGGGAGACCCAGTACTTC.

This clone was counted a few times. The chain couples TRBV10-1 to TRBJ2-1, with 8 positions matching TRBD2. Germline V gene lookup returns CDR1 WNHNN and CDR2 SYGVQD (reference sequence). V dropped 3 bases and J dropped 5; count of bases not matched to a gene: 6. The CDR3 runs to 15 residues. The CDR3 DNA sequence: TGCGCCAGCAGTGACCAATGGACTAGCCACAATGAGCAGTTCTTC. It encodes CASSDQWTSHNEQFF.

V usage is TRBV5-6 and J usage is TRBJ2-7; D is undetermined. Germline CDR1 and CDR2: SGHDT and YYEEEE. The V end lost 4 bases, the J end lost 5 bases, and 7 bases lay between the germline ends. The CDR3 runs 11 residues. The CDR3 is CASSNSDEQYF. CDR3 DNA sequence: TGTGCCAGCAGCAATTCAGACGAGCAGTACTTC.

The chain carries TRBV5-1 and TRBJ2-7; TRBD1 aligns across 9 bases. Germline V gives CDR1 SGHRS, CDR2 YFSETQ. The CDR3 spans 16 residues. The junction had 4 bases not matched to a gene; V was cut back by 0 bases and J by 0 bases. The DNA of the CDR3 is TGCGCCAGCAGCTTGGGGACAGGGGTGGTCTCCTACGAGCAGTACTTC. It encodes CASSLGTGVVSYEQYF.

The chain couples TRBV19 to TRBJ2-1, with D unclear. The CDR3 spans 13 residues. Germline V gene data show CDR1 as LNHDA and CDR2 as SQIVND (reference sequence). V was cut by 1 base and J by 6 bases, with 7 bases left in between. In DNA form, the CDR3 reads TGTGCCAGTAGTATAGGTCTCAGCAATGAGCAGTTCTTC. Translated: CASSIGLSNEQFF.

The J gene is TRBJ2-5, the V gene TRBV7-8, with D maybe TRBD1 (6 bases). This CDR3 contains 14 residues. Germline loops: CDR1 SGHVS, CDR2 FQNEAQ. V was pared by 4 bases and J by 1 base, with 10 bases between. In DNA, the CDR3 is TGTGCCAGCAGCTCCGGACAGTTCCAAGAGACCCAGTACTTC. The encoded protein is CASSSGQFQETQYF.

This CDR3 is CASSPGQGGDYGYTF. CDR3 nucleotide sequence: TGTGCCAGCAGCCCGGGACAGGGTGGCGACTATGGCTACACCTTC. The chain combines TRBV7-3 with TRBJ1-2, with 9 nucleotides matching TRBD1. Germline lookup yields CDR1 SGHTA and CDR2 FQGTGA. With 5 bases clipped from V and 3 bases from J, the junction kept 7 bases outside the gene matches. The CDR3 sequence is 15 residues long.

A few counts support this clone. The CDR3 nucleotides read TGTGCCAGCAGCCAAGAACGAGCGGGGGGGTACGAGCAGTACTTC. This codes for CASSQERAGGYEQYF. The genes are TRBV4-2 and TRBJ2-7; 10 bases match TRBD2. This CDR3 has 15 residues. Germline CDR1 reads LGHNA; CDR2 reads YNFKEQ. V lost 0 bases, J lost 4 bases, and 3 bases stayed unmatched.

Here the CDR3 reads CASSMTGTGANVLTF. CDR3 bases: TGTGCCAGCAGCATGACAGGGACTGGGGCCAACGTCCTGACTTTC. V and J are TRBV9 and TRBJ2-6; TRBD1 matches 7 bases. This CDR3 is 15 amino acids long. Germline assignment: CDR1 SGDLS and CDR2 YYNGEE. V shed 4 bases and J 2 bases; nucleotides not matched to a gene: 3.

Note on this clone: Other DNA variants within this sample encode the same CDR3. CDR3 sequence: CASSLGSNYGYTF. The CDR3 DNA reads as TGTGCCAGCAGTTTAGGCTCGAACTATGGCTACACCTTC. The chain has TRBV27 and TRBJ1-2; D remains unclear. This CDR3 contains 13 residues. Germline CDR1 and CDR2: MNHEY and SMNVEV (reference sequence). Deletions cut 2 bases from V and 2 bases from J, with 6 bases between.

This CDR3 reads CASSLAGGGDEQYF. CDR3 DNA sequence: TGTGCCAGCAGCTTGGCCGGCGGGGGTGACGAGCAGTACTTC. The chain carries TRBV5-4 and TRBJ2-7; 7 bases agree with TRBD2. This CDR3 has 14 amino acids. The V gene end was trimmed by 0 bases and the J gene end by 5 bases; junction bases not matched to a gene: 5. The germline CDR1 and CDR2 sequences are SGHNT and YYREEE (reference sequence).

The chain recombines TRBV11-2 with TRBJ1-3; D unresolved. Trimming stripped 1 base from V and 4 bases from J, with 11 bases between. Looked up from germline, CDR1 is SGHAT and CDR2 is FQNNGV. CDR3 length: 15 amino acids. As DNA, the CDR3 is TGTGCCAGCAGCTTAGCCCGAGTTGCGGGAAACACCATATATTTT. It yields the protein CASSLARVAGNTIYF.

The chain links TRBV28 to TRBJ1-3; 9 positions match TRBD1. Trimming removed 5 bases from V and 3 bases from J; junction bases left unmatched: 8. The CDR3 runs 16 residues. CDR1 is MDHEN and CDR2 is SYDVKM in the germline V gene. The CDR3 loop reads CASSPPTGGIGNTIYF. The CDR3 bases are TGTGCCAGCAGTCCGCCGACAGGGGGTATTGGAAACACCATATATTTT.

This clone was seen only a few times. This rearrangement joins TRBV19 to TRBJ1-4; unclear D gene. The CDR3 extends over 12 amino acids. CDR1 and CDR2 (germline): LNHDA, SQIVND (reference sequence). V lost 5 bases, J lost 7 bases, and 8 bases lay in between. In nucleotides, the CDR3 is TGTGCCAGTAGTTTTCAACTTGAAAAACTGTTTTTT. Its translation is CASSFQLEKLFF. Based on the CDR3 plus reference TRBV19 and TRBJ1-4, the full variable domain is DGGITQSPKYLFRKEGQNVTLSCEQNLNHDAMYWYRQDPGQGLRLIYYSQIVNDFQKGDIAEGYSVSREKKESFPLTVTSAQKNPTAFYLCASSFQLEKLFFGSGTQLSVL.

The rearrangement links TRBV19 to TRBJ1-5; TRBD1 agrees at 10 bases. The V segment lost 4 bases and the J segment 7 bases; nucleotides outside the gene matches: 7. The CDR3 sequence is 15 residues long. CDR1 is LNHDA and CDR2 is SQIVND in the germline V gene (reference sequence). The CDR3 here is CASSKGTGVTQPQHF. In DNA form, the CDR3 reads TGTGCCAGTAGTAAGGGGACAGGGGTAACCCAGCCCCAGCATTTT.

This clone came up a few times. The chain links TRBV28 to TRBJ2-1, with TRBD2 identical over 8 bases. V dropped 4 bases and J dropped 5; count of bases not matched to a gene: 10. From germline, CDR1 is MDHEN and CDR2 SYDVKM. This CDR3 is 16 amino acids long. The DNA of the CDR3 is TGTGCCAGCAGTTCGCCAGCGGGAGCAACTGACAATGAGCAGTTCTTC. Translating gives CASSSPAGATDNEQFF.

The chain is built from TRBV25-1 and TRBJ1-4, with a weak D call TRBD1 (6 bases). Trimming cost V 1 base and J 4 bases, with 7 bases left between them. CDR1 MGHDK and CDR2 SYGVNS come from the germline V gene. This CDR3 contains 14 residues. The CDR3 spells CASSELGGNEKLFF. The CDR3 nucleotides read TGTGCCAGCAGTGAATTAGGGGGTAATGAAAAACTGTTTTTT.

This chain's CDR3 is CASSPNGRAGELFF. For the CDR3, the DNA is TGTGCCAGCAGCCCCAACGGGAGGGCGGGGGAGCTGTTTTTT. The genes are TRBV13 and TRBJ2-2; 8 nucleotides align to TRBD2. The CDR3 runs 14 residues. V shed 5 bases, J shed 8 bases, and the junction held 7 bases outside the gene matches. Germline CDR1 PRHDT, CDR2 FYEKMQ (reference sequence).

This CDR3 is CASSVRDRPYEQYF. CDR3 nucleotide sequence: TGTGCCAGTAGTGTCCGGGACAGGCCATACGAGCAGTACTTC. J is TRBJ2-7 and V is TRBV19; 8 bases are shared with TRBD1. The length of the CDR3 is 14 residues. Germline loops: CDR1 LNHDA, CDR2 SQIVND (reference sequence). V lost 5 bases and J lost 4; bases outside the gene matches: 7.

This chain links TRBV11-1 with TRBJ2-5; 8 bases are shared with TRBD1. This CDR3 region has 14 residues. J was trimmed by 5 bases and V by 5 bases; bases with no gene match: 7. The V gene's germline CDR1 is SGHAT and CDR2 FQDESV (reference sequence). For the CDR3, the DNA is TGTGCCAGCAGCCGGGATCAGGGGGCTGAGACCCAGTACTTC. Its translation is CASSRDQGAETQYF.

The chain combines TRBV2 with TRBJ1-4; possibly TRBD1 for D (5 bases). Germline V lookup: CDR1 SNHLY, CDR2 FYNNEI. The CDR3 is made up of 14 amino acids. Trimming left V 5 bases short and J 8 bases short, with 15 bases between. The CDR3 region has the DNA TGTGCCAGCAGTTCGGGACTCCGGGGGGAAAAACTGTTTTTT. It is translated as CASSSGLRGEKLFF.

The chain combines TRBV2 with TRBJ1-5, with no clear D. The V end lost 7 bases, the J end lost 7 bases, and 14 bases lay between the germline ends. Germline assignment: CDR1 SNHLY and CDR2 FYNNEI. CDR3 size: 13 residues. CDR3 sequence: CASTMEGRQPQHF. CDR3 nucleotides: TGTGCCAGCACAATGGAGGGTCGGCAGCCCCAGCATTTT.

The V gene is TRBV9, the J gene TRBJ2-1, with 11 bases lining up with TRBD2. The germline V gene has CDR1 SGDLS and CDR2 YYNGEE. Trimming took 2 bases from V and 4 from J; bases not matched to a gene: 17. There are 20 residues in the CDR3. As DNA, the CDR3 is TGTGCCAGCAGCGTTGGGAGACTAGCGGGAAGGTACGGACTTTACAATGAGCAGTTCTTC. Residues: CASSVGRLAGRYGLYNEQFF.

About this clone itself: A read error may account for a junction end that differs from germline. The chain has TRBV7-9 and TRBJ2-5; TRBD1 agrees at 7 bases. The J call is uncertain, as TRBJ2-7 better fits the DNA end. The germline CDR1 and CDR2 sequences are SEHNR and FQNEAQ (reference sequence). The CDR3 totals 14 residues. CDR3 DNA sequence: TGTGTCAGCAGCATGGGACAGAGAACCTACGAGCAGTACTTC. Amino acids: CVSSMGQRTYEQYF.

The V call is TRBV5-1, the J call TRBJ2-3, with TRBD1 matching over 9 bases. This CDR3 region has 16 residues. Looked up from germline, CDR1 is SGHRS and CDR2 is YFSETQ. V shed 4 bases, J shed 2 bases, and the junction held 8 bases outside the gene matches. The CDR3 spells CASSITGTGNTDTQYF. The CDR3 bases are TGCGCCAGCAGCATAACCGGGACAGGGAACACAGATACGCAGTATTTT.